These T cell receptor beta chains were read from a single sample in a study of response to subunit inactivated influenza vaccine. TCRdb reanalysed the RT-PCR reads using MiXCR and keeps one entry per CDR3 protein. The sample contains 530,000 or so distinct CDR3 sequences, approximately 12% of which appear only once. Here the sequenced sample was PBMCs from blood, taken on the day of vaccination. These receptors were collected from a man aged 45-65 years who received an inactivated influenza vaccine. CDR3s include the opening cysteine and the closing phenylalanine or tryptophan. The D gene is left open where the match is weak. Clone size is not always given. Where it is, it says once, few, many or a class for expanded clones.

abundance: many
v_gene: TRBV5-1
d_gene: TRBD1
j_gene: TRBJ1-2
CDR3aa: CASSFAGGAGYGYTF
CDR3nt: TGCGCCAGCAGCTTTGCAGGGGGCGCGGGATATGGCTACACCTTC

abundance: -
v_gene: TRBV20-1
d_gene: TRBD2
j_gene: TRBJ2-2
CDR3aa: CSARDRAGGPGGELFF
CDR3nt: TGCAGTGCTAGAGATCGGGCGGGGGGGCCCGGCGGGGAGCTGTTTTTT

abundance: -
v_gene: TRBV7-2
d_gene: -
j_gene: TRBJ2-3
CDR3aa: CASSFQGTSTDTQYF
CDR3nt: TGTGCCAGCAGCTTTCAGGGGACTAGCACAGATACGCAGTATTTT

abundance: many
v_gene: TRBV11-2
d_gene: -
j_gene: TRBJ2-7
CDR3aa: CASSLVDDSSYEQYF
CDR3nt: TGTGCCAGCAGCTTAGTGGACGATAGCTCCTACGAGCAGTACTTC

abundance: -
v_gene: TRBV7-2
d_gene: TRBD1
j_gene: TRBJ1-5
CDR3aa: CASSLLQGGFQPQHF
CDR3nt: TGTGCCAGCAGCTTACTACAGGGGGGGTTTCAGCCCCAGCATTTT

abundance: few
v_gene: TRBV10-3
d_gene: -
j_gene: TRBJ2-1
CDR3aa: CAITQGYVQFF
CDR3nt: TGTGCCATCACCCAAGGGTATGTGCAGTTCTTC

abundance: -
v_gene: TRBV13
d_gene: TRBD2
j_gene: TRBJ2-7
CDR3aa: CASSGRGLAIEQYF
CDR3nt: TGTGCCAGCAGCGGCCGGGGACTAGCGATTGAGCAGTACTTC

abundance: -
v_gene: TRBV7-9
d_gene: -
j_gene: TRBJ2-5
CDR3aa: CASSFYLQETQYF
CDR3nt: TGTGCCAGCAGCTTTTACCTACAAGAGACCCAGTACTTC

abundance: -
v_gene: TRBV4-2
d_gene: TRBD2
j_gene: TRBJ2-5
CDR3aa: CASSHDRGGRETQYF
CDR3nt: TGTGCCAGCAGCCACGACCGGGGAGGGAGAGAGACCCAGTACTTC

abundance: many
v_gene: TRBV5-1
d_gene: TRBD2
j_gene: TRBJ2-2
CDR3aa: CASSLLAGFLATPGELFF
CDR3nt: TGCGCCAGCAGCTTGCTAGCGGGGTTCCTTGCCACCCCCGGGGAGCTTTTTTTT

abundance: -
v_gene: TRBV7-2
d_gene: TRBD2
j_gene: TRBJ2-1
CDR3aa: CASSLAATSGGPNEQFF
CDR3nt: TGTGCCAGCAGCTTAGCCGCGACTAGCGGGGGACCCAATGAGCAGTTCTTC

abundance: -
v_gene: TRBV4-3
d_gene: TRBD1
j_gene: TRBJ2-2
CDR3aa: CASSQPGQGPGELFF
CDR3nt: TGCGCCAGCAGCCAACCTGGACAGGGTCCCGGGGAGCTGTTTTTT

abundance: -
v_gene: TRBV7-6
d_gene: -
j_gene: TRBJ2-7
CDR3aa: CASSLGLWGSYEQYF
CDR3nt: TGTGCCAGCAGCTTGGGCCTCTGGGGCTCCTACGAGCAGTACTTC